Following are 18 T cell receptor beta chains from one sample sequenced in a study of blood T cells in healthy people across ages. A J-beta primer mix and a sample-barcoded 5' primer were used in a second PCR of about 6 to 12 cycles. TCRdb redid the calling of the 5' RACE reads with MiXCR, one entry per CDR3 protein. The sample consists of more than 650,000 distinct CDR3 sequences, approximately 21% of them appearing once. Sequenced material: blood. Receptor source: a man between 70 and 80 years old in good health.

The chain has TRBV11-2 and TRBJ2-5; 12 nucleotides align to TRBD1. Germline trimming cut 2 bases from V and 4 bases from J; bases unmatched to any gene: 17. The CDR3 spans 20 residues. Germline V gene data show CDR1 as SGHAT and CDR2 as FQNNGV. In DNA, the CDR3 is TGTGCCAGCAGCTTATCCCCGCCCAGGGACAGGGGGCCGGCTCGAGAGACCCAGTACTTC. Its translation: CASSLSPPRDRGPARETQYF.

The chain links TRBV24-1 to TRBJ2-5, with D perhaps being TRBD1 or TRBD2 (6 bases each). The J call may be faulty, since TRBJ2-7 better matches the DNA end. CDR1 and CDR2 from the germline V gene are KGHDR and SFDVKD. This CDR3 spans 13 amino acids. For the CDR3, the DNA is TGTGCCACCAGTGATGGGGGGCGCTACGAGCAGTACTTC. It specifies CATSDGGRYEQYF.

This clonotype was observed once. The chain couples TRBV7-2 to TRBJ1-4, with D unclear. The CDR3 contains 13 residues. Germline V gene lookup returns CDR1 SGHTA and CDR2 FQGNSA. V gave up 5 bases and J gave up 8 bases, with 12 bases separating them. As DNA, the CDR3 is TGTGCCAGCAGCCCGAGGGTCAGGGAAAAACTGTTTTTT. It codes for CASSPRVREKLFF.

The chain couples TRBV5-1 to TRBJ2-5; D is undetermined. The DNA matches TRBJ2-7 better at its end, which makes the J call doubtful. Looked up from germline, CDR1 is SGHRS and CDR2 is YFSETQ. This CDR3 is built from 14 residues. CDR3 sequence: CASSLEDDPYEQYF. In nucleotides, the CDR3 is TGCGCCAGCAGCTTGGAAGATGATCCCTACGAGCAGTACTTC.

This clonotype has only a few counts. CDR3 nucleotides: TGTGCCAGCAGCCTTCTGGGGCCGCGAGAGACCCAGTACTTC. It is translated as CASSLLGPRETQYF. The chain uses TRBV6-2 or TRBV6-3 and TRBJ2-5; perhaps TRBD1 as D (5 bases). The CDR3 has 14 residues. Trimming took off 6 bases at V and 4 bases at J, with 15 bases between the two ends. Germline loops: CDR1 MNHEY, CDR2 SVGEGT.

The table lists this clonotype with many counts. The rearrangement joins TRBV7-6 to TRBJ2-1; D gene unclear. Trimming left V 0 bases short and J 0 bases short, with 6 bases between. Germline V gene sequence: CDR1 SGHVS, CDR2 FNYEAQ. The CDR3 has 15 amino acids. The CDR3 protein is CASSLAAGSYNEQFF. Written as DNA, the CDR3 is TGTGCCAGCAGCTTAGCAGCAGGCTCCTACAATGAGCAGTTCTTC.

This clonotype was counted only a few times. This chain joins TRBV11-2 and TRBJ2-3; D is unresolved. V dropped 6 bases and J dropped 1 base, with 11 bases sitting between them. Germline V gene sequence: CDR1 SGHAT, CDR2 FQNNGV. The CDR3 extends over 14 amino acids. This CDR3 is CASRSWGGTDTQYF. CDR3 DNA: TGTGCCAGCAGATCGTGGGGTGGCACAGATACGCAGTATTTT.

The chain recombines TRBV29-1 with TRBJ1-2; D possibly corresponds to TRBD1 (5 bases). V lost 5 bases and J 4 bases, leaving 26 bases between the germline ends. The CDR3 length is 17 residues. The germline V gene encodes CDR1 SQVTM and CDR2 ANQGSEA. The CDR3 DNA reads TGCAGCGTTCCAGAAGAATTAGGCGGGGGTCGGGGCTATGGCTACACCTTC. Residues: CSVPEELGGGRGYGYTF.

This chain uses TRBV28 with TRBJ2-7; a possible D gene is TRBD1 (6 bases). CDR3 length equals 14 residues. Deletions cut 5 bases from V and 3 bases from J, with 14 bases between. Germline CDR1 is MDHEN and CDR2 is SYDVKM. For the CDR3, the DNA is TGTGCCAGCAGTGAGAGGACAGTCTACTACGAGCAGTACTTC. Translated: CASSERTVYYEQYF.

The gene calls are TRBV7-9 and TRBJ1-1; D possibly corresponds to TRBD1 (5 bases). Germline V gene sequence: CDR1 SEHNR, CDR2 FQNEAQ (reference sequence). The CDR3 has 13 residues. V lost 0 bases and J 10 bases, leaving 12 bases between the germline ends. The CDR3 sequence is CASSLASVGGAFF. CDR3 DNA: TGTGCCAGCAGCTTAGCCTCTGTGGGGGGAGCTTTCTTT.

This clonotype was counted many times. At one of its ends the junction is not consistent with the germline gene, which may arise from a read error. V is TRBV5-1 and J is TRBJ2-5, with D unclear. Germline CDR1 is SGHRS and CDR2 is YFSETQ. CDR3 length: 14 residues. CDR3 in amino acids: CASSLVTAQETQYF. In nucleotides, the CDR3 is TGTGCCAGCAGTTTAGTCACTGCTCAAGAGACCCAGTACTTC.

This clonotype was seen only a few times. The chain combines TRBV5-1 with TRBJ2-5; TRBD1 aligns across 7 bases. J was trimmed by 6 bases and V by 7 bases; bases with no gene match: 9. The CDR3 runs 13 residues. Germline lookup yields CDR1 SGHRS and CDR2 YFSETQ. The CDR3 here is CASSGQTTQTQYF. The CDR3 nucleotides read TGCGCCAGCTCGGGACAGACCACGCAGACCCAGTACTTC.

CDR3 nucleotides: TGTGCCAGCAGTGAATGGGCCGAACACTACAATGAGCAGTTCTTC. This encodes CASSEWAEHYNEQFF. The V call is TRBV25-1, the J call TRBJ2-1; D is unclear. V was cut by 1 base and J by 3 bases, with 10 bases left in between. Germline CDR1 MGHDK, CDR2 SYGVNS. The CDR3 loop spans 15 amino acids.

This clonotype has a count of ten or more. This chain uses TRBV5-1 with TRBJ1-1; a weak D match, TRBD1 (5 bases). Germline CDR1 and CDR2: SGHRS and YFSETQ. The CDR3 extends over 15 amino acids. V was clipped by 0 bases and J by 1 base, with 10 bases between them. Here the CDR3 reads CASSLGGTTNTEAFF. The CDR3 coding sequence is TGCGCCAGCAGCTTGGGTGGGACCACGAACACTGAAGCTTTCTTT. Based on the CDR3 plus reference TRBV5-1 and TRBJ1-1, the full variable domain is KAGVTQTPRYLIKTRGQQVTLSCSPISGHRSVSWYQQTPGQGLQFLFEYFSETQRNKGNFPGRFSGRQFSNSRSEMNVSTLELGDSALYLCASSLGGTTNTEAFFGQGTRLTVV.

This clonotype has just a few counts. The chain has TRBV19 and TRBJ2-1, with D perhaps matching TRBD1 (6 bases). The CDR3 extends over 17 amino acids. V was shortened by 1 base and J by 0 bases, with 13 bases between the two germline ends. CDR1 is LNHDA, CDR2 SQIVND, per germline (reference sequence). CDR3 sequence reads: CASSIVRTVSSYNEQFF. The DNA of the CDR3 is TGTGCCAGTAGTATAGTGAGGACAGTGAGCTCCTACAATGAGCAGTTCTTC.

V and J are TRBV9 and TRBJ2-5, with D unresolved. Trimming removed 4 bases from V and 7 bases from J, with 17 bases in between. CDR1 SGDLS and CDR2 YYNGEE come from the germline V gene. There are 14 residues in the CDR3. The CDR3 region is CASSSRMSGGTQYF. The DNA for the CDR3 is TGTGCCAGCAGCTCCCGGATGTCTGGCGGGACCCAGTACTTC.

This clonotype was counted a few times. The chain couples TRBV20-1 to TRBJ2-7; the D is unclear. Germline loops: CDR1 DFQATT, CDR2 SNEGSKA (reference sequence). The ends were cut back, 2 bases at V and 0 bases at J, with 14 bases in the middle. The CDR3 is made up of 15 amino acids. DNA for the CDR3: TGCAGTGCTAGACAAACGTGGCTTCTCTCCTACGAGCAGTACTTC. Its translation: CSARQTWLLSYEQYF.

This clonotype has just a few counts. The chain recombines TRBV12-3 or TRBV12-4 with TRBJ2-3; D gene ambiguous. Trimming stripped 0 bases from V and 1 base from J, with 17 bases between. The CDR3 covers 18 residues. CDR3 amino acids: CASSLARFGFRRTDTQYF. DNA for the CDR3: TGTGCCAGCAGTTTAGCGCGTTTTGGGTTCCGACGCACAGATACGCAGTATTTT.